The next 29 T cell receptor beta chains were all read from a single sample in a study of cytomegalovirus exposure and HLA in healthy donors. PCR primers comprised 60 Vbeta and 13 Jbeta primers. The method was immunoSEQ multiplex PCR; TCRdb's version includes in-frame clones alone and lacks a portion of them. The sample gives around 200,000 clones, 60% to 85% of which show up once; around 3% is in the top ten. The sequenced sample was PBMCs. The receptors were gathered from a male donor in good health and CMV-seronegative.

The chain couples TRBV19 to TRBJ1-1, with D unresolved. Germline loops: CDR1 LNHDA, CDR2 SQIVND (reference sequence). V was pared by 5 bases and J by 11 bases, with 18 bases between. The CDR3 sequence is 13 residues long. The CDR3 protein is CASSPRGGLWAFF. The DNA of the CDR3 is TGTGCCAGTAGTCCCCGAGGTGGTTTGTGGGCTTTCTTT.

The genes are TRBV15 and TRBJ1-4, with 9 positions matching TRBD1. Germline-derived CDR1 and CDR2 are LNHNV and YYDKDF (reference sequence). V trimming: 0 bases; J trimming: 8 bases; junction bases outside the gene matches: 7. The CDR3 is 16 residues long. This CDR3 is CATSRDAGQGREKLFF. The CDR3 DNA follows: TGTGCCACCAGCAGAGATGCCGGACAGGGGCGCGAAAAACTGTTTTTT.

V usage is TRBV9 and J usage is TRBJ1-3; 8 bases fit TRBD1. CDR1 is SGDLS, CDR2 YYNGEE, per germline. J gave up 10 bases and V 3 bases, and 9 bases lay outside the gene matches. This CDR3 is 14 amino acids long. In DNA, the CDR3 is TGTGCCAGCAGCGCTACGACAGGGGTAAATACCATATATTTT. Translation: CASSATTGVNTIYF.

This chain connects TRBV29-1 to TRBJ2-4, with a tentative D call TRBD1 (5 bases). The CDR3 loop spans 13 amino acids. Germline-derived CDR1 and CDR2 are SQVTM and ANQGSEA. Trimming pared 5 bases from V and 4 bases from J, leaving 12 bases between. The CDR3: CSVLGVGKNIQYF. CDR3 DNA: TGCAGCGTTCTAGGGGTAGGAAAAAACATTCAGTACTTC.

The CDR3 here is CASRRGEQNEQFF. DNA of the CDR3: TGTGCCAGCAGACGGGGGGAGCAAAATGAGCAGTTCTTC. This sequence joins TRBV7-9 and TRBJ2-1, with 7 bases that match TRBD2. The germline V gene encodes CDR1 SEHNR and CDR2 FQNEAQ (reference sequence). The CDR3 has 13 amino acids. The J segment lost 7 bases and the V segment lost 6 bases, leaving 6 bases of the junction unmatched.

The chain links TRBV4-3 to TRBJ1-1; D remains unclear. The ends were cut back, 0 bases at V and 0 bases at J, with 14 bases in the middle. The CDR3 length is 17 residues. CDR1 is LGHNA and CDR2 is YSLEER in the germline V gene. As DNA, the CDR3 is TGCGCCAGCAGCCAAGAAACGGGGATATCGGTGAACACTGAAGCTTTCTTT. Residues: CASSQETGISVNTEAFF.

The CDR3 protein is CASSQTGGVGYTF. The CDR3, as DNA: TGTGCCAGCAGTCAGACAGGGGGCGTTGGCTACACCTTC. The chain uses TRBV27 and TRBJ1-2, with 10 positions matching TRBD1. Looked up from germline, CDR1 is MNHEY and CDR2 is SMNVEV (reference sequence). Trimming cost V 5 bases and J 7 bases; bases outside gene matches: 4. The CDR3 is 13 amino acids.

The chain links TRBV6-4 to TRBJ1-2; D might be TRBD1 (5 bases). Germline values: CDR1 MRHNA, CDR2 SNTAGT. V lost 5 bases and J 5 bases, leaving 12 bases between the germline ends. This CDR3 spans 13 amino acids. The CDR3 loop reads CASSSPGVYGYTF. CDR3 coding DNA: TGTGCCAGCAGTTCCCCGGGGGTTTATGGCTACACCTTC.

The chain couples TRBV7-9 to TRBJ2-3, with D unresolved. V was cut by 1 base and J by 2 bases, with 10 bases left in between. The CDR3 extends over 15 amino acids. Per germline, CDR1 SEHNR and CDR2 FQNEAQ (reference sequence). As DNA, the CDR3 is TGTGCCAGCAGCTTAGTTCCGGGTTTCACAGATACGCAGTATTTT. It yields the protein CASSLVPGFTDTQYF.

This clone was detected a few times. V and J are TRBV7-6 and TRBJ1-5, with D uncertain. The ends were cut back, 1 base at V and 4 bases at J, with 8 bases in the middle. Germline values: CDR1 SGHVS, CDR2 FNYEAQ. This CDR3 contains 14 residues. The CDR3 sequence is CASSLGPSNQPQHF. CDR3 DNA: TGTGCCAGCAGCTTAGGACCTAGTAATCAGCCCCAGCATTTT.

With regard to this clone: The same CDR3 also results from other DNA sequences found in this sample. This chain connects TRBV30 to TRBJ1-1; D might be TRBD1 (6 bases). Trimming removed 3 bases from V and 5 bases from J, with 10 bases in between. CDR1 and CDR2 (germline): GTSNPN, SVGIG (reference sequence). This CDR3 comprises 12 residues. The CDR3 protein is CAWSPGETEAFF. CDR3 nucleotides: TGTGCCTGGAGCCCAGGGGAAACTGAAGCTTTCTTT.

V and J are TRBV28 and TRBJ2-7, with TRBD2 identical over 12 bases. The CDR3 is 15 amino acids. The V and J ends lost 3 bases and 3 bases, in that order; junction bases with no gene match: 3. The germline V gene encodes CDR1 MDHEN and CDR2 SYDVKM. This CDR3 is CASSFPGLAGYEQYF. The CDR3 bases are TGTGCCAGCAGTTTCCCGGGACTAGCGGGCTACGAGCAGTACTTC.

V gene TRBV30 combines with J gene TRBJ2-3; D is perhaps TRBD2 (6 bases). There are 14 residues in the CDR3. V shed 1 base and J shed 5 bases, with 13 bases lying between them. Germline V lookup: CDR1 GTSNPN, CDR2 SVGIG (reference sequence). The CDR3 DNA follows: TGTGCCTGGAGTGCTCAAAGCGGGCAAGATACGCAGTATTTT. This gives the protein CAWSAQSGQDTQYF. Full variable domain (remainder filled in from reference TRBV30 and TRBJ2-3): SQTIHQWPATLVQPVGSPLSLECTVEGTSNPNLYWYRQAAGRGLQLLFYSVGIGQISSEVPQNLSASRPQDRQFILSSKKLLLSDSGFYLCAWSAQSGQDTQYFGPGTRLTVL.

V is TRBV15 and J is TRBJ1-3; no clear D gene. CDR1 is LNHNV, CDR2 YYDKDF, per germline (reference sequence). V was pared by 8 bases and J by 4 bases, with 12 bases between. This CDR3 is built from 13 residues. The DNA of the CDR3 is TGTGCCACCCGATCTGGTGGCGGAAACACCATATATTTT. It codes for CATRSGGGNTIYF.

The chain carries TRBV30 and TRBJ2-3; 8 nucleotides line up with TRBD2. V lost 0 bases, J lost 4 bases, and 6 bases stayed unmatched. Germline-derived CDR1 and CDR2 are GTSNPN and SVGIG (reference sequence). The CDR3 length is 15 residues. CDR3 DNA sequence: TGTGCCTGGAGTGTTACTAGCGGTGAGGCAGATACGCAGTATTTT. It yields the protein CAWSVTSGEADTQYF.

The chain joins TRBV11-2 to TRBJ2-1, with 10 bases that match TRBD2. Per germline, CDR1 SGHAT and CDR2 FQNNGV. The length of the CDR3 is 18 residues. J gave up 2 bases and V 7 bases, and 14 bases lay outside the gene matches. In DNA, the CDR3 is TGTGCCAGCAACCTCGGGACTAGCGTTGGACCTACCTACAATGAGCAGTTCTTC. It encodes CASNLGTSVGPTYNEQFF. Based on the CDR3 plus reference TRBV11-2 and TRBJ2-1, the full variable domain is EAGVAQSPRYKIIEKRQSVAFWCNPISGHATLYWYQQILGQGPKLLIQFQNNGVVDDSQLPKDRFSAERLKGVDSTLKIQPAKLEDSAVYLCASNLGTSVGPTYNEQFFGPGTRLTVL.

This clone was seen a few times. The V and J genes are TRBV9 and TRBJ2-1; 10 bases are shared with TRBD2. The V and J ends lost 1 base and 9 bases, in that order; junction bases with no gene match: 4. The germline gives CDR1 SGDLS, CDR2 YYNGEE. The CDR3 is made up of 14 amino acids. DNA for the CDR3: TGTGCCAGCAGCGTAAGGGTAGCGGGGGGTGAGCAGTTCTTC. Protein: CASSVRVAGGEQFF.

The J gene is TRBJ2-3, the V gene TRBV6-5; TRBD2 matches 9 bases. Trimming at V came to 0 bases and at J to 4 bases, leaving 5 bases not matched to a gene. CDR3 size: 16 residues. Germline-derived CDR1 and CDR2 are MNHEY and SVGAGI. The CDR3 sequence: CASSYSGAGGADTQYF. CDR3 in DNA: TGTGCCAGCAGTTACTCGGGAGCGGGGGGTGCAGATACGCAGTATTTT.

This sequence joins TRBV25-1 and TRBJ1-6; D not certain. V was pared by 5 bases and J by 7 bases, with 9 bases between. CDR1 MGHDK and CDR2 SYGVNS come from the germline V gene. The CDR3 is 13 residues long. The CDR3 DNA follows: TGTGCCAGCAGTTGGAGAAGCAATTCACCCCTCCACTTT. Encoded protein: CASSWRSNSPLHF.

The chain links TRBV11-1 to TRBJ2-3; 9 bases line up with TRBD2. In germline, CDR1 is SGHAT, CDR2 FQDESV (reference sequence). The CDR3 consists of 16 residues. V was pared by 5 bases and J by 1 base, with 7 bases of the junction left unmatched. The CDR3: CASSTEVAGGTDTQYF. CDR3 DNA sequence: TGTGCCAGCAGCACAGAAGTAGCGGGGGGCACAGATACGCAGTATTTT.

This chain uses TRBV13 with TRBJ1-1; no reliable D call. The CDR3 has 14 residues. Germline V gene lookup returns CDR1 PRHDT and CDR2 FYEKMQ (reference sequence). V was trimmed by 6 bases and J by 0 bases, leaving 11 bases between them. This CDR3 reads CASRKNTMNTEAFF. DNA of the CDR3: TGTGCCAGCAGAAAAAATACTATGAACACTGAAGCTTTCTTT. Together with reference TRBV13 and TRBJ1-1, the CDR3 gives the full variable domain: AAGVIQSPRHLIKEKRETATLKCYPIPRHDTVYWYQQGPGQDPQFLISFYEKMQSDKGSIPDRFSAQQFSDYHSELNMSSLELGDSALYFCASRKNTMNTEAFFGQGTRLTVV.

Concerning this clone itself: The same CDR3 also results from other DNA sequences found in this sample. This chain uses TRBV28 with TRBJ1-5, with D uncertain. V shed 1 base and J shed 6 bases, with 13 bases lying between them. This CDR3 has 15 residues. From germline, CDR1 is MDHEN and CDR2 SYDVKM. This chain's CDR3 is CASSLFGEGAQPQHF. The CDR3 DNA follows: TGTGCCAGCAGTTTATTCGGGGAGGGTGCTCAGCCCCAGCATTTT.

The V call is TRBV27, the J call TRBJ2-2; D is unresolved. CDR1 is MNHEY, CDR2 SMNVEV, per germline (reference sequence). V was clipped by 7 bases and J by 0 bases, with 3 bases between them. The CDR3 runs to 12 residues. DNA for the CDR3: TGTGCCAGCAACTCGAACACCGGGGAGCTGTTTTTT. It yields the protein CASNSNTGELFF.

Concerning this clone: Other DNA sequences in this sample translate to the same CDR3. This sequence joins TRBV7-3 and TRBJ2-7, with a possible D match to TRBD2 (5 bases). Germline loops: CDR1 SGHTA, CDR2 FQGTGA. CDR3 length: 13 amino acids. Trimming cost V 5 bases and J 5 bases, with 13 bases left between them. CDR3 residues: CASSPRPGNEQYF. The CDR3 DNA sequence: TGTGCCAGCAGCCCTCGCCCGGGGAACGAGCAGTACTTC.

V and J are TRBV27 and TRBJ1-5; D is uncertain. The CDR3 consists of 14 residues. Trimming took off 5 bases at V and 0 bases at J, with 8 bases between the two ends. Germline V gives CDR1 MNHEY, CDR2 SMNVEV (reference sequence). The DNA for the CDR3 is TGTGCCAGCAGTCCTCAGTATAGCAATCAGCCCCAGCATTTT. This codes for CASSPQYSNQPQHF.

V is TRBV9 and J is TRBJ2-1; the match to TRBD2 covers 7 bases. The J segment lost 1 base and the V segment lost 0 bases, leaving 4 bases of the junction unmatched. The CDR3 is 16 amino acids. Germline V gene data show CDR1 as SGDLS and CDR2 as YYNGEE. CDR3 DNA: TGTGCCAGCAGCGTAGGAGGCGGGAGATCCTACAATGAGCAGTTCTTC. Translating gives CASSVGGGRSYNEQFF.

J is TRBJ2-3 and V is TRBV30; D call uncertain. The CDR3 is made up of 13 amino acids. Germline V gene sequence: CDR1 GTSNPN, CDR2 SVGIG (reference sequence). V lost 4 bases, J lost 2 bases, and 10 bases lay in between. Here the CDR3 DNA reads TGTGCCTGGAACCCCCGGGTCACAGATACGCAGTATTTT. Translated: CAWNPRVTDTQYF.

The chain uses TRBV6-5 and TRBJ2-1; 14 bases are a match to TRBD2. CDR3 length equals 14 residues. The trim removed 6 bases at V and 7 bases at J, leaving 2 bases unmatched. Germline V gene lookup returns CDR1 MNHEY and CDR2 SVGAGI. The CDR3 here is CASRRTSGRNEQFF. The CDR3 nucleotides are TGTGCCAGCAGGCGGACTAGCGGGAGGAATGAGCAGTTCTTC.

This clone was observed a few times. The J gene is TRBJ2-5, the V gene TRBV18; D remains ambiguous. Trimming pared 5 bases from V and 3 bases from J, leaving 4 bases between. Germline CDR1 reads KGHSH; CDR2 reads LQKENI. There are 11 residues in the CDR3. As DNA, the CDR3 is TGTGCCAGCTCATCTGAAGAGACCCAGTACTTC. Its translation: CASSSEETQYF.